This T cell receptor (beta chain) originates from a study of blood T cell repertoires in COVID-19. Study in general: Samples representing acute and convalescent COVID-19 were sourced from the United States, Italy and Spain. The analysed material was cDNA or gDNA that came from T cells, B-cell-depleted T cells, or PBMCs.

Under the authors' procedure: By means of reference gene primer amplification, nucleated cell counts were estimated. Some clones are missing from TCRdb's copy, which holds only in-frame ones; the method was immunoSEQ multiplex PCR. D and trimming come from the DNA, and the V and J calls and clone size come from that table. The profile shows roughly 280,000 clones, roughly 91% of them singletons. CDR3 length: 15 amino acids. Germline CDR1 SGHRS, CDR2 YFSETQ. The V and J ends lost 4 bases and 0 bases respectively, with 10 bases between them. Allocation to cohorts depended on clinical history reported by the participants.

The TCR was taken from a woman aged 60-75 years who had recovered from COVID-19. This chain connects TRBV5-1 to TRBJ1-4; D perhaps matches TRBD1 (6 bases). The sequenced material came from PBMCs or T cells enriched from blood (not recorded which). The DNA of the CDR3 is TGCGCCAGCAGCCGAGACAGGTCAACTAATGAAAAACTGTTTTTT. This sequence encodes CASSRDRSTNEKLFF.